Ten or more counts support the clone carrying this T cell receptor beta chain. This sample's time point: persistent/refractory GD, antithyroid drugs over 5 years with positive TRAb. Making the TCR library involved RNA that had been extracted from PBMCs. The CDR3 sequence is 14 residues long. Deletions cut 6 bases from V and 0 bases from J, with 11 bases between. Germline loops: CDR1 MDHEN, CDR2 SYDVKM. The data originate from a study of regulatory T cells in long-lasting Graves disease. In building TCR beta libraries, iRepertoire HTBI primers were used together with Arm-PCR of CDR3 regions. TCRdb reprocessed the multiplex PCR reads via MiXCR and lists one record per CDR3 protein. Among about 470,000 distinct CDR3 sequences, approximately 21% were seen once, and the ten largest hold over 6%.

The chain links TRBV28 to TRBJ1-1; D call uncertain. The sequence derives from a female donor with Graves disease. Sequenced material: peripheral blood mononuclear cells (PBMCs), taken when the disease was refractory, from a patient treated with antithyroid drugs. The CDR3 spells CASRVSSVNTEAFF. The CDR3 DNA reads as TGTGCCAGCAGGGTCTCTTCGGTGAACACTGAAGCTTTCTTT. Combining the CDR3 with reference TRBV28 and TRBJ1-1 gives the whole variable domain DVKVTQSSRYLVKRTGEKVFLECVQDMDHENMFWYRQDPGLGLRLIYFSYDVKMKEKGDIPEGYSVSREKKERFSLILESASTNQTSMYLCASRVSSVNTEAFFGQGTRLTVV.